This TCR beta chain stems from a study of T cells after somatic rescue of genetic block. Profiling relied on immunoSEQ multiplex PCR, and the TCRdb table lists in-frame clones only, not all of them. The data show fewer than 15,000 clones, with roughly three quarters seen just once and less than 25% held by the top ten. With 0 bases removed from V and 0 bases from J, the gap between germline ends came to 5 bases. Per the germline V gene, CDR1 is MNHNY and CDR2 is SVGAGI (reference sequence). This CDR3 region has 14 residues. This chain uses TRBV6-6 with TRBJ1-2, with D unclear. The sequenced sample was peripheral blood mononuclear cells (PBMCs). This clonotype originated in a boy between 10 and 17 years old. The CDR3, as DNA: TGTGCCAGCAGTTACTCGCGTGCTAACTATGGCTACACCTTC. Translating it yields CASSYSRANYGYTF.